The entry below describes one T cell receptor beta chain. Its antigen is unknown. Vbeta (60) and Jbeta (13) primers were used in the PCR. The data were produced by immunoSEQ multiplex PCR, yet TCRdb's version contains in-frame clones alone and is incomplete. The table lists 160,000 or so clones, roughly 70% of them singletons. The sample comes from a study of cytomegalovirus exposure and HLA in healthy donors. Study details: Drawn from HLA-typed donors, approximately 86 million unique TCRs were held in an early data release.

Germline loops: CDR1 MNHEY, CDR2 SVGAGI. The V gene end was trimmed by 6 bases and the J gene end by 5 bases; junction bases not matched to a gene: 6. This CDR3 is 14 amino acids long. Nominally healthy donors provided the samples, though records likely missed some immune exposures. Points from the study as a whole: By a later analysis, the bulk of CMV-associated TCR beta chains appeared HLA-restricted. The dataset shows that most TCR sequences were rare, while some public TCRs occurred in many donors.

The sequence derives from a woman in her 30s in good health and CMV-seronegative. The chain recombines TRBV6-5 with TRBJ2-5; 10 bases fit TRBD1. Sequencing was done on a sample of PBMCs. The CDR3 coding sequence is TGTGCCAGCAGCCGACAGGGGGCAAAGGAGACCCAGTACTTC. Its translation is CASSRQGAKETQYF.